This is a list of T cell receptor beta chains from one sample in a study of cytomegalovirus exposure and HLA in healthy donors. The table came from immunoSEQ multiplex PCR; TCRdb's copy has only in-frame clones and leaves some out. Here the sample table reports approximately 110,000 clones. Sequenced material: PBMCs. Receptors originate from a man aged 25-45 years in good health and CMV-seronegative. Both conserved end residues are part of each CDR3. The D gene is left open where the match is weak.

D gene	V gene	J gene	CDR3 DNA	CDR3 protein
-	TRBV11-2	TRBJ2-3	TGTGCCAGCAGGGGAATTAGGAGGCGCACAGATACGCAGTATTTT	CASRGIRRRTDTQYF
TRBD2	TRBV7-3	TRBJ2-7	TGTGCCAGCAGCCGTACTAGCGGGAGTGGCGAGCAGTACTTC	CASSRTSGSGEQYF
-	TRBV5-5	TRBJ1-2	TGTGCCAGCTTTATTACGTCCAGGGGCTATGGCTACACCTTC	CASFITSRGYGYTF
-	TRBV27	TRBJ1-1	TGTGCCAGCAGTAGCGCGGGACCCGCTTTCTTT	CASSSAGPAFF
-	TRBV7-9	TRBJ2-3	TGTGCCAGCAGCCCGAGCACAGATACGCAGTATTTT	CASSPSTDTQYF
-	TRBV18	TRBJ1-1	TGTGCCAGCTCACAAGTTGCAGAAATGAACACTGAAGCTTTCTTT	CASSQVAEMNTEAFF
TRBD1	TRBV28	TRBJ2-7	TGTGCCAGCAGTTACCAGGGGGCCCGCGAGCAGTACTTC	CASSYQGAREQYF
TRBD1	TRBV5-5	TRBJ2-2	TGTGCCAGCAGCTTGGGAGGGGGCCGAACCGGGGAGCTGTTTTTT	CASSLGGGRTGELFF
-	TRBV5-1	TRBJ2-5	TGCGCCAGCAGCTTGGAGGGGGAGCAGTACTTC	CASSLEGEQYF
-	TRBV5-1	TRBJ2-5	TGCGCCAGCAGCTTGTCAGGGGCCCAAGAGACCCAGTACTTC	CASSLSGAQETQYF
-	TRBV7-2	TRBJ2-2	TGTGCCAGCAGCTTAGCGGCAGGCGGGGAGCTGTTTTTT	CASSLAAGGELFF
TRBD2	TRBV27	TRBJ2-7	TGTGCCAGCAGTTTAAGAGCGGGAGATCTGTACGAGCAGTACTTC	CASSLRAGDLYEQYF
TRBD1	TRBV2	TRBJ2-4	TGTGCCAGCATCCTCGGGACAGGGATGGAGCTAGCCAAAAACATTCAGTACTTC	CASILGTGMELAKNIQYF
TRBD1	TRBV19	TRBJ2-7	TGTGCCAGTAGCGAGACAACAGGGGACGAGCAGTACTTC	CASSETTGDEQYF
-	TRBV6-5	TRBJ1-5	TGTGCCAGCAGCAGGACGGGGAATCAGCCCCAGCATTTT	CASSRTGNQPQHF
-	TRBV4-3	TRBJ2-3	TGCGCCAGCAGCCAAGATAGTACAGGGTTATTCGCAGATACGCAGTATTTT	CASSQDSTGLFADTQYF
TRBD1	TRBV5-1	TRBJ2-7	TGCGCCAGCAGCTGGGGGACAGGGGAGGTCCACGAGCAGTACTTC	CASSWGTGEVHEQYF
-	TRBV7-6	TRBJ2-2	TGTGCCAGCAGCTTAATATCCGGGGAGCTGTTTTTT	CASSLISGELFF
TRBD1	TRBV7-8	TRBJ1-1	TGTGCCAGCAGCGGCAGACAGGGCTTCTATTCGGATGCTTTCTTT	CASSGRQGFYSDAFF
TRBD2	TRBV19	TRBJ2-1	TGTGCCAGTAGTCACCGGACTAGCGTCTACAATGAGCAGTTCTTC	CASSHRTSVYNEQFF
TRBD2	TRBV9	TRBJ2-7	TGTGCCAGCAGCGTATACTATAGCGGGAGGGCCAAGTCCTACGAGCAGTACTTC	CASSVYYSGRAKSYEQYF
-	TRBV5-1	TRBJ1-4	TGCGCCAGCAGCCCGGAGGGTAGGAGTGAAAAACTGTTTTTT	CASSPEGRSEKLFF
-	TRBV7-3	TRBJ2-1	TGTGCCAGCAGCGCGGAATGGGGCGCTTACAATGAGCAGTTCTTC	CASSAEWGAYNEQFF
TRBD2	TRBV4-3	TRBJ2-5	TGCGCCAGCAGCCGAGGGCTAGCGGTCCAAGAGACCCAGTACTTC	CASSRGLAVQETQYF
-	TRBV29-1	TRBJ2-2	TGCAGCGCCCGGACAGTTCAAACCGGGGAGCTGTTTTTT	CSARTVQTGELFF
TRBD1	TRBV19	TRBJ1-1	TGTGCCAGTAGTATCCCCGGGACAGGGAACATGAACACTGAAGCTTTCTTT	CASSIPGTGNMNTEAFF
TRBD1	TRBV10-2	TRBJ1-5	TGCGCCAGCAGCTACACAGGGGGTCTGCAGCCCCAGCATTTT	CASSYTGGLQPQHF
-	TRBV7-9	TRBJ2-7	TGTGCCAGCAGCTTACTGGACAGTTACGAGCAGTACTTC	CASSLLDSYEQYF
TRBD1	TRBV6-5	TRBJ1-3	TGTGCCAGCAGTTCGATGGACAGGGGGCCGGGAAACACCATATATTTT	CASSSMDRGPGNTIYF
-	TRBV11-3	TRBJ2-1	TGTGCCAGCAGCTTTACCCCTACCCCCTACAATGAGCAGTTCTTC	CASSFTPTPYNEQFF
-	TRBV6-1	TRBJ2-6	TGTGCCAGCAGCTCCAGGGGCTCTGGGGCCAACGTCCTGACTTTC	CASSSRGSGANVLTF
-	TRBV30	TRBJ2-7	TGTGCCCAGTCTTTCGGCAGGGCCTACGAGCAGTACTTC	CAQSFGRAYEQYF
TRBD1	TRBV11-2	TRBJ2-6	TGTGCCAGCAGCCCCTGGGACAGGGCCCCAAGACTGGCCAACGTCCTGACTTTC	CASSPWDRAPRLANVLTF
TRBD2	TRBV7-2	TRBJ2-3	TGTGCCAGCAGCTTAGTTGCGGGAGTATCAGATACGCAGTATTTT	CASSLVAGVSDTQYF
-	TRBV6-5	TRBJ1-1	TGTGCCAGCAGTTATTCATCGGGGTGGAATGAAGCTTTCTTT	CASSYSSGWNEAFF
TRBD2	TRBV5-1	TRBJ2-7	TGCGCCAGCAGTTTTAGCGGGAGGAGCTACGAGCAGTACTTC	CASSFSGRSYEQYF
TRBD2	TRBV5-1	TRBJ2-5	TGCGCCAGCAGCCGTTGGACTAGCGGTCAAGAGACCCAGTACTTC	CASSRWTSGQETQYF
-	TRBV28	TRBJ1-5	TGTGCCAGCAGTCCGAGCGCGTATAGCAATCAGCCCCAGCATTTT	CASSPSAYSNQPQHF
-	TRBV28	TRBJ2-7	TGTGCCAGCAGTTTAAGGGGTGGCGGCAGGTACTACGAGCAGTACTTC	CASSLRGGGRYYEQYF
-	TRBV4-1	TRBJ1-1	TGCGCCAGCAGCCAAGATTGGAGGGGGGGCACTGAAGCTTTCTTT	CASSQDWRGGTEAFF
TRBD2	TRBV11-3	TRBJ2-7	TGTGCCAGCAGCTCTGGACTAGCTCCACCATACGAGCAGTACTTC	CASSSGLAPPYEQYF
-	TRBV27	TRBJ2-7	TGTGCCAGCAGTCTGTACCTCGGGGAGCAGTACTTC	CASSLYLGEQYF
-	TRBV30	TRBJ2-6	TGTGCCTGGAGTTGGGGCACTGGGGCCAACGTCCTGACTTTC	CAWSWGTGANVLTF
-	TRBV7-3	TRBJ2-2	TGTGCCAGCAGCATATTCCTAGACGGCGGGGAGCCGTTTTTT	CASSIFLDGGEPFF
-	TRBV5-1	TRBJ2-1	TGCGCCAGCAGCTTGGAAGCGGGCACCTACAATGAGCAGTTCTTC	CASSLEAGTYNEQFF
TRBD2	TRBV6-1	TRBJ2-5	TGTGCCAGCTTACTAGCGCCAAACCAAGAGACCCAGTACTTC	CASLLAPNQETQYF
-	TRBV5-8	TRBJ2-5	TGTGCCAGCCAGCGTCCCGGGACCCAGTACTTC	CASQRPGTQYF
TRBD2	TRBV5-6	TRBJ2-7	TGTGCCAGCAGCGCTGGACTAGCGACATCCTACGAGCAGTACTTC	CASSAGLATSYEQYF